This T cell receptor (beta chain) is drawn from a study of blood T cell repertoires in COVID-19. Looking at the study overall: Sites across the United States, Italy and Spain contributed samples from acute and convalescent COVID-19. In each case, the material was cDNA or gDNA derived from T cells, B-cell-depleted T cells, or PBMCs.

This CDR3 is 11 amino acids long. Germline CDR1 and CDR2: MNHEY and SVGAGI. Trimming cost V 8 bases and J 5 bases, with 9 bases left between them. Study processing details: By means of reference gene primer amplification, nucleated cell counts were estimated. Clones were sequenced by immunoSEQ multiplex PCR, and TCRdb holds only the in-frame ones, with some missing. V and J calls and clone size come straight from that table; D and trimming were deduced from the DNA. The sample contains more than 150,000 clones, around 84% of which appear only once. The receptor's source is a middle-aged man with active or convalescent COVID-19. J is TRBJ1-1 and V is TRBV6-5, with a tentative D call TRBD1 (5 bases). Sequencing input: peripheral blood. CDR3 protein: CASSTVTEAFF. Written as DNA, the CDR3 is TGTGCCAGCTCGACAGTAACTGAAGCTTTCTTT.